A single sample gave rise to the 30 T cell receptor beta chains below, sequenced in a study of somatic mutations in cytotoxic T cells in rheumatoid arthritis (dated 2017 in TCRdb). To prepare the library, the immunoSEQ multiplex PCR assay was applied. Not all clones reach the TCRdb copy of this immuneACCESS table, which keeps in-frame sequences only. Checked studies attribute under half of the gap to unresolved V genes and leave the rest unexplained. This sample has around 24,000 clones in its table, and around 80% of those were observed once. The ten largest clonotypes hold 5.2% of the sample. The sample was CD8+ T cells sorted from blood. The source is a man in his fifties in good health.

J is TRBJ1-1 and V is TRBV6-1; no reliable D call. This CDR3 spans 11 amino acids. The V end lost 3 bases, the J end lost 11 bases, and 10 bases lay between the germline ends. Germline V gene sequence: CDR1 MNHNS, CDR2 SASEGT. Written as DNA, the CDR3 is TGTGCCAGCAGTGAGAACAGACCCGCTTTCTTT. Translation: CASSENRPAFF.

The V and J genes are TRBV10-1 and TRBJ2-1; 8 bases map to TRBD1. V lost 6 bases and J lost 0; bases outside the gene matches: 13. Germline loops: CDR1 WNHNN, CDR2 SYGVQD (reference sequence). This CDR3 has 18 residues. In DNA, the CDR3 is TGCGCCAGCAGCTATGTCCCGGGACAGGCCCGCTCCTACAATGAGCAGTTCTTC. It specifies CASSYVPGQARSYNEQFF.

This clone was found once. J is TRBJ2-3 and V is TRBV9, with D perhaps given as TRBD1 or TRBD2 (5 bases each). Germline-derived CDR1 and CDR2 are SGDLS and YYNGEE. Trimming took off 0 bases at V and 7 bases at J, with 12 bases between the two ends. This CDR3 spans 14 amino acids. CDR3 region: CASSVGAGTNTQYF. Written as DNA, the CDR3 is TGTGCCAGCAGCGTAGGGGCCGGGACGAATACGCAGTATTTT. The entire variable domain, with the rest obtained from reference TRBV9 and TRBJ2-3, is as follows: DSGVTQTPKHLITATGQRVTLRCSPRSGDLSVYWYQQSLDQGLQFLIQYYNGEERAKGNILERFSAQQFPDLHSELNLSSLELGDSALYFCASSVGAGTNTQYFGPGTRLTVL.

The V gene is TRBV6-1, the J gene TRBJ2-3; D may be TRBD1 or TRBD2 (5 bases each). CDR1 MNHNS and CDR2 SASEGT come from the germline V gene. This CDR3 comprises 14 residues. V lost 10 bases, J lost 0 bases, and 14 bases lay in between. CDR3 amino acids: CAIPGRASTDTQYF. The CDR3 coding sequence is TGTGCCATCCCGGGGCGGGCAAGCACAGATACGCAGTATTTT.

The genes are TRBV5-1 and TRBJ2-7; weak D call: TRBD1 (5 bases). Looked up from germline, CDR1 is SGHRS and CDR2 is YFSETQ. The CDR3 length is 15 residues. Trimming removed 4 bases at V and 3 bases at J, with 17 bases between. CDR3 loop: CASSLNRDSLYEQYF. The CDR3 DNA is TGCGCCAGCAGCCTAAACCGCGACAGCCTCTACGAGCAGTACTTC. The whole variable domain, remainder taken from reference TRBV5-1 and TRBJ2-7, is KAGVTQTPRYLIKTRGQQVTLSCSPISGHRSVSWYQQTPGQGLQFLFEYFSETQRNKGNFPGRFSGRQFSNSRSEMNVSTLELGDSALYLCASSLNRDSLYEQYFGPGTRLTVT.

V is TRBV2 and J is TRBJ2-7, with 8 positions matching TRBD2. The V gene's germline CDR1 is SNHLY and CDR2 FYNNEI. V trimming: 7 bases; J trimming: 6 bases; junction bases outside the gene matches: 8. The CDR3 sequence is 13 residues long. The CDR3: CASMGLDPREQYF. CDR3 coding DNA: TGTGCCAGCATGGGACTAGACCCACGCGAGCAGTACTTC.

J is TRBJ1-3 and V is TRBV21-1. TRBV21-1 counts as a pseudogene. The CDR3 is 17 residues long. The CDR3 sequence: CASSKMGYCRCRNTIYF. The DNA of the CDR3 is TGTGCCAGCAGCAAAATGGGGTACTGTAGGTGTCGAAACACCATATATTTT.

This clone was detected once. The genes are TRBV6-1 and TRBJ2-3; TRBD2 matches 12 bases. After removal of 4 bases from V and 4 bases from J, the junction contained 0 bases not matched to a gene. From germline, CDR1 is MNHNS and CDR2 SASEGT. CDR3 length: 14 amino acids. This CDR3 is CASSGLAGADTQYF. CDR3 in DNA: TGTGCCAGCAGTGGACTAGCGGGAGCAGATACGCAGTATTTT.

The chain carries TRBV7-8 and TRBJ2-1; 13 bases line up with TRBD2. V lost 5 bases, J lost 8 bases, and 9 bases stayed unmatched. Looked up from germline, CDR1 is SGHVS and CDR2 is FQNEAQ. This CDR3 region has 16 residues. The CDR3 DNA follows: TGTGCCAGCAGCGTTGGACTAGCGGGAGTAGTCCATGAGCAGTTCTTC. As protein: CASSVGLAGVVHEQFF.

This clone showed up just once. V gene TRBV7-9 combines with J gene TRBJ1-1; the D gene is possibly TRBD1 (5 bases). This CDR3 is built from 14 residues. V was shortened by 5 bases and J by 0 bases, with 10 bases between the two germline ends. The V gene's germline CDR1 is SEHNR and CDR2 FQNEAQ (reference sequence). Written as DNA, the CDR3 is TGTGCCAGCAGCCCCGGGACCTTGAACACTGAAGCTTTCTTT. This codes for CASSPGTLNTEAFF.

This chain links TRBV6-5 with TRBJ2-2; D gene ambiguous. The V end was cut by 2 bases, the J end by 7 bases, with 8 bases between. Germline V CDR1 and CDR2: MNHEY, SVGAGI. The CDR3 contains 13 residues. CDR3 DNA sequence: TGTGCCAGCAGTTACCGGGTCGGCGGGGAGCTGTTTTTT. Residues: CASSYRVGGELFF.

The chain employs TRBV2 and TRBJ2-1; D gene uncertain. The CDR3 is 14 residues long. From germline, CDR1 is SNHLY and CDR2 FYNNEI. V was cut by 10 bases and J by 0 bases, with 13 bases left in between. CDR3 nucleotide sequence: TGTGCCATCACAGACATCAGCTCCTACAATGAGCAGTTCTTC. This gives the protein CAITDISSYNEQFF.

V usage is TRBV27 and J usage is TRBJ1-5, with TRBD1 identical over 9 bases. The trim removed 4 bases at V and 5 bases at J, leaving 6 bases unmatched. The CDR3 length is 15 residues. Germline V CDR1 and CDR2: MNHEY, SMNVEV (reference sequence). CDR3 sequence: CASSSRTGAHQPQHF. CDR3 in DNA: TGTGCCAGCAGTTCACGGACAGGGGCCCATCAGCCCCAGCATTTT.

V usage is TRBV19 and J usage is TRBJ2-2; no definite D call. Looked up from germline, CDR1 is LNHDA and CDR2 is SQIVND (reference sequence). Trimming shortened V by 3 bases and J by 7 bases, and 12 bases separated the two germline ends. CDR3 length: 14 residues. DNA for the CDR3: TGTGCCAGTAGTATGGTTCCGGCTGGCGGGGAGCTGTTTTTT. It yields the protein CASSMVPAGGELFF.

The CDR3 nucleotides are TGTGCCAGCAGCAAACCCCCAACAGGGTCTGGGTCCTACGAGCAGTACTTC. This encodes CASSKPPTGSGSYEQYF. The chain employs TRBV27 and TRBJ2-7; perhaps TRBD1 as D (6 bases). Germline CDR1 reads MNHEY; CDR2 reads SMNVEV (reference sequence). Between the trimmed V and J ends, which lost 6 bases and 1 base, there was a span of 22 bases. There are 17 residues in the CDR3.

V and J are TRBV29-1 and TRBJ2-7; D possibly corresponds to TRBD2 (5 bases). Trimming pared 1 base from V and 2 bases from J, leaving 21 bases between. The CDR3 extends over 17 amino acids. CDR1 and CDR2 from the germline V gene are SQVTM and ANQGSEA. The DNA for the CDR3 is TGCAGCGTTGAAGCCTCACACGGGCAGGAGGCCCCCTACGAGCAGTACTTC. It translates to CSVEASHGQEAPYEQYF.

There are a few counts of this clone. This chain connects TRBV10-2 to TRBJ2-7, with D hard to call. The V end was cut by 2 bases, the J end by 3 bases, with 5 bases between. Germline assignment: CDR1 WSHSY and CDR2 SAAADI. The CDR3 covers 12 residues. For the CDR3, the DNA is TGCGCCAGCAGTGAGGTGGGCTACGAGCAGTACTTC. It yields the protein CASSEVGYEQYF.

The rearrangement uses TRBV6-5 and TRBJ2-7; 9 bases match TRBD2. The CDR3 has 15 residues. The J segment lost 6 bases and the V segment lost 6 bases, leaving 12 bases of the junction unmatched. The germline gives CDR1 MNHEY, CDR2 SVGAGI. CDR3 DNA sequence: TGTGCCAGCAGCCCCCTGACTAGCGGCCGCCTCGAGCAGTACTTC. Translating it yields CASSPLTSGRLEQYF.

This chain joins TRBV5-5 and TRBJ2-7; a weak D match, TRBD2 (5 bases). The CDR3 contains 16 residues. V lost 1 base to trimming and J lost 6 bases, with 20 bases between them. Germline assignment: CDR1 SGHKS and CDR2 YYEKEE (reference sequence). CDR3 sequence (DNA): TGTGCCAGCAGCTTGACAGTGACAAGCCTACGGGGCGAGCAGTACTTC. Amino acid sequence: CASSLTVTSLRGEQYF.

The rearrangement joins TRBV14 to TRBJ2-7; the D gene is possibly TRBD1 (6 bases). The V end lost 0 bases, the J end lost 4 bases, and 16 bases lay between the germline ends. The germline CDR1 and CDR2 sequences are SGHDN and FVKESK. The CDR3 runs to 16 residues. The CDR3 spells CASSQDPAQGGYEQYF. CDR3 nucleotides: TGTGCCAGCAGCCAAGATCCCGCACAAGGGGGATACGAGCAGTACTTC.

The CDR3 DNA reads as TGTGCCAGCAGTCTGACCGGGACAGGGTCCTACGAGCAGTACTTC. Translating it yields CASSLTGTGSYEQYF. The chain has TRBV6-5 and TRBJ2-7; TRBD1 matches 9 bases. In germline, CDR1 is MNHEY, CDR2 SVGAGI. The CDR3 totals 15 residues. V lost 5 bases to trimming and J lost 1 base; unmatched junction nucleotides: 6.

The chain carries TRBV6-8 and TRBJ1-2; possible D gene TRBD1, 5 bases. The V end was cut by 2 bases, the J end by 5 bases, with 18 bases between. The CDR3 runs to 16 residues. From germline, CDR1 is MNHGY and CDR2 SAAAGT. CDR3 sequence (DNA): TGTGCCAGCAGTTACCCCTGCCTGGGGCTGGTATATGGCTACACCTTC. Residues: CASSYPCLGLVYGYTF.

The chain employs TRBV9 and TRBJ1-3, with D uncertain. CDR3 length: 13 residues. The germline V gene encodes CDR1 SGDLS and CDR2 YYNGEE. V dropped 5 bases and J dropped 2 bases, with 8 bases sitting between them. The CDR3 DNA is TGTGCCAGCAGTCCAGCTCCTGGAAACACCATATATTTT. Protein: CASSPAPGNTIYF.

V and J are TRBV11-2 and TRBJ1-5; the D gene is possibly TRBD1 (5 bases). The germline V gene has CDR1 SGHAT and CDR2 FQNNGV. This CDR3 contains 15 residues. Trimming shortened V by 0 bases and J by 7 bases, and 13 bases separated the two germline ends. CDR3 bases: TGTGCCAGCAGCTTAGAAACGGGGCCAAGGCAGCCCCAGCATTTT. It yields the protein CASSLETGPRQPQHF.

The chain carries TRBV5-1 and TRBJ2-7; no clear D gene. The germline V gene has CDR1 SGHRS and CDR2 YFSETQ. The V and J ends lost 5 bases and 0 bases respectively, with 9 bases between them. The CDR3 sequence is 13 residues long. CDR3 sequence reads: CASRESPSYEQYF. The CDR3 nucleotides are TGCGCCAGCAGGGAGTCACCCTCCTACGAGCAGTACTTC. The full variable domain, with the rest looked up from reference TRBV5-1 and TRBJ2-7, is KAGVTQTPRYLIKTRGQQVTLSCSPISGHRSVSWYQQTPGQGLQFLFEYFSETQRNKGNFPGRFSGRQFSNSRSEMNVSTLELGDSALYLCASRESPSYEQYFGPGTRLTVT.

The V gene is TRBV9, the J gene TRBJ2-3; D is uncertain. CDR3 length: 12 residues. Trimming pared 4 bases from V and 4 bases from J, leaving 7 bases between. Germline loops: CDR1 SGDLS, CDR2 YYNGEE. The CDR3 spells CASSPRPDTQYF. The CDR3 bases are TGTGCCAGCAGCCCAAGGCCAGATACGCAGTATTTT. Supplemented by reference TRBV9 and TRBJ2-3, the full variable domain reads DSGVTQTPKHLITATGQRVTLRCSPRSGDLSVYWYQQSLDQGLQFLIQYYNGEERAKGNILERFSAQQFPDLHSELNLSSLELGDSALYFCASSPRPDTQYFGPGTRLTVL.

V gene TRBV7-9 combines with J gene TRBJ2-5; TRBD2 matches 9 bases. This CDR3 spans 16 amino acids. The germline CDR1 and CDR2 sequences are SEHNR and FQNEAQ (reference sequence). J gave up 5 bases and V 4 bases, and 11 bases lay outside the gene matches. The CDR3 DNA reads TGTGCCAGCAGCTCGACTAGCGGAGTTCCCCGGGAGACCCAGTACTTC. Translating gives CASSSTSGVPRETQYF.

This sequence joins TRBV13 and TRBJ1-1; the D is unclear. CDR1 is PRHDT, CDR2 FYEKMQ, per germline (reference sequence). The CDR3 loop spans 11 amino acids. V was trimmed by 5 bases and J by 5 bases, leaving 6 bases between them. This chain's CDR3 is CASSAGTEAFF. CDR3 in DNA: TGTGCCAGCAGCGCCGGGACTGAAGCTTTCTTT.

This clone was found once. V and J are TRBV9 and TRBJ1-1; unclear D gene. The V gene lost 0 bases and the J gene lost 5 bases, with 8 bases spanning the gap. Germline V gene lookup returns CDR1 SGDLS and CDR2 YYNGEE. This CDR3 contains 13 residues. CDR3 protein: CASSVVKMTEAFF. The CDR3 coding sequence is TGTGCCAGCAGCGTAGTTAAAATGACTGAAGCTTTCTTT.

The chain has TRBV7-6 and TRBJ2-5; TRBD2 matches at 7 bases. Germline CDR1 is SGHVS and CDR2 is FNYEAQ. The CDR3 runs to 15 residues. The junction had 10 bases not matched to a gene; V was cut back by 6 bases and J by 3 bases. This CDR3 reads CASSSPGLNKETQYF. The CDR3 region has the DNA TGTGCCAGCAGTTCACCGGGACTAAATAAAGAGACCCAGTACTTC.